This is a list of T cell receptor beta chains from one sample in a study of T-cell memory formation after mild COVID-19. TCRdb used MiXCR to reprocess the 5' RACE reads, holding one entry per CDR3 protein. The sample consists of some 300,000 distinct CDR3 sequences, approximately 22% of them appearing once. The sequenced sample consisted of PBMCs or a T cell subset sorted from them (not recorded which). The receptor set was obtained from a man aged 18 to 30 who had mild COVID-19 (a few samples of this study predate the infection). Cell type and time point are not known. CDR3s include the opening cysteine and the closing phenylalanine or tryptophan. The order of the fields is clone size, D gene, J gene, V gene, CDR3 protein, CDR3 DNA. The D gene is left open where the match is weak. Where a row states a size, it is once, few, many or the class of an expanded clone; other rows omit it.

>many|NA|TRBJ1-1|TRBV5-1
CASSRQENTEAFF
TGCGCCAGCAGTCGACAGGAGAACACTGAAGCTTTCTTT
>few|NA|TRBJ1-1|TRBV7-2
CASSFTALNTEAFF
TGTGCCAGCAGCTTCACTGCTTTGAACACTGAAGCTTTCTTT
>NA|NA|TRBJ2-2|TRBV12-3/TRBV12-4
CASSLRLGELFF
TGTGCCAGCAGTTTACGGTTGGGGGAGCTGTTTTTT
>NA|NA|TRBJ1-2|TRBV29-1
CSVGDGNYGYTF
TGCAGCGTGGGGGACGGTAACTATGGCTACACCTTC
>NA|NA|TRBJ2-5|TRBV12-2
CASRLVFVGPQETQYF
TGTGCAAGTCGCTTAGTATTCGTAGGCCCACAAGAGACCCAGTACTTC
>NA|TRBD1|TRBJ1-6|TRBV19
CASSGQGDYNSPLHF
TGTGCCAGTAGCGGACAGGGGGATTATAATTCACCCCTCCACTTT
>few|NA|TRBJ2-2|TRBV7-3
CASSQSAGELFF
TGTGCCAGCAGCCAAAGTGCCGGGGAGCTGTTTTTT
>NA|NA|TRBJ1-2|TRBV5-1
CASSWDTTTNYGYTF
TGCGCCAGCAGCTGGGATACAACGACTAACTATGGCTACACCTTC
>NA|NA|TRBJ1-5|TRBV2
CASSEIEWEGNQPQHF
TGTGCCAGCAGTGAAATTGAATGGGAGGGCAATCAGCCCCAGCATTTT
>NA|NA|TRBJ1-1|TRBV2
CASSGGWNTEAFF
TGTGCCAGCAGTGGTGGATGGAACACTGAAGCTTTCTTT
>NA|TRBD1|TRBJ2-2|TRBV4-3
CASSQWDRAPGELFF
TGCGCCAGCAGCCAATGGGACAGGGCACCCGGGGAGCTGTTTTTT
>NA|NA|TRBJ1-2|TRBV5-6
CASSGEVPRGYTF
TGTGCCAGCAGCGGGGAGGTTCCGAGAGGCTACACCTTC
>NA|TRBD2|TRBJ2-5|TRBV4-3
CASSQSGTSEETQYF
TGCGCCAGCAGCCAATCCGGGACTAGCGAAGAGACCCAGTACTTC
>few|NA|TRBJ1-1|TRBV7-2
CASSTRQTNTEAFF
TGTGCCAGCAGCACCCGACAGACGAACACTGAAGCTTTCTTT
>few|NA|TRBJ2-1|TRBV7-9
CASSLRDPGYNEQFF
TGTGCCAGCAGCTTACGGGACCCCGGCTACAATGAGCAGTTCTTC
>NA|TRBD1|TRBJ2-5|TRBV15
CATSRDRGNQETQYF
TGTGCCACCAGCAGAGACAGGGGGAACCAAGAGACCCAGTACTTC
>NA|TRBD1|TRBJ2-5|TRBV28
CASSSPDRGETQYF
TGTGCCAGCAGTTCACCGGACAGGGGCGAGACCCAGTACTTC
>NA|NA|TRBJ2-7|TRBV5-1
CASTAQGRYEQYF
TGCGCCAGCACGGCACAGGGCCGCTACGAGCAGTACTTC
>few|TRBD2|TRBJ2-3|TRBV20-1
CSATQTSGVSDTQYF
TGCAGTGCTACTCAGACTAGCGGGGTGTCAGATACGCAGTATTTT
>NA|NA|TRBJ2-7|TRBV12-3/TRBV12-4
CASSFSEMSYEQYF
TGTGCCAGCAGTTTCTCCGAAATGTCCTACGAGCAGTACTTC
>many|NA|TRBJ2-2|TRBV24-1
CATSDQTVTGELFF
TGTGCCACCAGTGATCAGACGGTCACCGGGGAGCTGTTTTTT
>many|NA|TRBJ1-1|TRBV5-1
CASSLEQGWTDAFF
TGCGCCAGCAGCCTGGAACAGGGTTGGACTGATGCTTTCTTT
>once|NA|TRBJ2-6|TRBV12-3/TRBV12-4
CASRTGSGANVLTF
TGTGCCAGCAGGACAGGCAGCGGGGCCAACGTCCTGACTTTC
>many|NA|TRBJ2-6|TRBV30
CAWSVGGANVLTF
TGTGCCTGGAGTGTAGGCGGGGCCAACGTCCTGACTTTC
>NA|NA|TRBJ1-1|TRBV5-1
CDSSLIPDEAFF
TGCGACAGCAGCTTGATTCCAGATGAAGCTTTCTTT
>NA|TRBD1|TRBJ2-6|TRBV4-1
CASSQEPGQVFSGANVLTF
TGCGCCAGCAGCCAAGAACCGGGACAGGTTTTCTCTGGGGCCAACGTCCTGACTTTC
>NA|NA|TRBJ1-5|TRBV20-1
CSVQTGYGGQPQHF
TGCAGTGTTCAGACAGGTTACGGGGGTCAGCCCCAGCATTTT
>NA|NA|TRBJ2-3|TRBV29-1
CSATNPDAAADTQYF
TGCAGCGCAACCAACCCCGACGCCGCGGCAGATACGCAGTATTTT
>NA|TRBD1|TRBJ2-7|TRBV9
CASSLTPDRDYEQYF
TGTGCCAGCAGCCTCACCCCGGACAGGGACTACGAGCAGTACTTC
>few|NA|TRBJ1-5|TRBV7-8
CASSVGVGQPQHF
TGTGCCAGCAGCGTAGGCGTCGGGCAGCCCCAGCATTTT
>NA|TRBD1|TRBJ1-2|TRBV12-3/TRBV12-4
CASSFGTGGYYGYTF
TGTGCCAGCAGTTTCGGGACAGGGGGGTACTATGGCTACACCTTC
>NA|TRBD1|TRBJ2-2|TRBV29-1
CSADRVGTGELFF
TGCAGCGCTGACAGGGTTGGCACCGGGGAGCTGTTTTTT
>few|TRBD1|TRBJ1-6|TRBV7-9
CASSLDRVMTSPLHF
TGTGCCAGCAGCCTAGACAGGGTGATGACTTCACCCCTCCACTTT
>few|NA|TRBJ2-4|TRBV5-1
CASSLTGLDLAKNIQYF
TGCGCCAGCAGCTTGACAGGGCTGGACTTAGCCAAAAACATTCAGTACTTC
>NA|NA|TRBJ1-1|TRBV7-9
CASSTSRGGDTEAFF
TGTGCCAGCAGCACGTCAAGGGGGGGTGACACTGAAGCTTTCTTT
>few|NA|TRBJ2-7|TRBV7-2
CASSLGAGMTEQYF
TGTGCCAGCAGCTTAGGGGCAGGGATGACCGAGCAGTACTTC
>NA|NA|TRBJ1-1|TRBV14
CASSPFLGNTEAFF
TGTGCCAGCAGCCCTTTTCTGGGGAACACTGAAGCTTTCTTT
>NA|NA|TRBJ1-2|TRBV4-3
CASSQVGRFYGYTF
TGCGCCAGCAGCCAAGTGGGGAGGTTCTATGGCTACACCTTC
>NA|NA|TRBJ1-5|TRBV4-2
CASSQDGQNSNQPQHF
TGTGCCAGCAGCCAAGATGGCCAGAATAGCAATCAGCCCCAGCATTTT
>few|TRBD1|TRBJ1-1|TRBV7-3
CASSPDRRTEAFF
TGTGCCAGCAGCCCGGACAGGCGCACTGAAGCTTTCTTT
>NA|NA|TRBJ1-2|TRBV24-1
CAAGWGYGYTF
TGTGCCGCGGGATGGGGCTATGGCTACACCTTC